The 30 T cell receptor beta chains below all came from one sample that was sequenced in a study of shared clonotypes between healthy human individuals (dated by TCRdb to 2020 to 2021). The library was generated by the immunoSEQ multiplex PCR assay. What TCRdb holds here is the immuneACCESS table cut down to in-frame rearrangements. Part of the clones is not present; checked against another copy, under half of the missing clones reflect an unresolved V gene, and the others are unexplained. A total of roughly 590,000 clones appear in this sample, just under 97% of them only once. The ten largest clones capture 0.11% of the sample. CD8 naive samples were obtained by positive selection for CCR7 among CD45RO-negative cells, yielding a CD45RA+CCR7+ population from which TemRA cells were excluded. The sequencing input was naive CD8+ T cells sorted from blood. The cell subset or site label on this specimen signifies: CD45RA+CCR7+. Receptors were obtained from a young woman in good health.

This rearrangement joins TRBV27 to TRBJ1-4; D might be TRBD1 (5 bases). Germline V lookup: CDR1 MNHEY, CDR2 SMNVEV (reference sequence). V was cut by 2 bases and J by 8 bases, with 15 bases left in between. This CDR3 comprises 15 residues. The CDR3 reads CASSLNRLPGEKLFF. The CDR3 DNA reads as TGTGCCAGCAGTTTAAACAGGCTTCCTGGAGAAAAACTGTTTTTT.

This chain joins TRBV19 and TRBJ2-7; 8 bases map to TRBD2. There are 13 residues in the CDR3. Germline V gene data show CDR1 as LNHDA and CDR2 as SQIVND (reference sequence). V lost 5 bases to trimming and J lost 3 bases; unmatched junction nucleotides: 3. This chain's CDR3 is CASSPTSDYEQYF. The CDR3 nucleotides are TGTGCCAGTAGTCCGACTAGCGACTACGAGCAGTACTTC.

V usage is TRBV4-2 and J usage is TRBJ2-1; 14 nucleotides line up with TRBD2. There are 16 residues in the CDR3. Germline trimming cut 0 bases from V and 6 bases from J; bases unmatched to any gene: 1. Germline lookup yields CDR1 LGHNA and CDR2 YNFKEQ. DNA for the CDR3: TGTGCCAGCAGCCAAGAGGGACTAGCGGGAGTCAATGAGCAGTTCTTC. Translated: CASSQEGLAGVNEQFF.

This clone was picked up one time. V and J are TRBV28 and TRBJ2-5; 7 bases map to TRBD1. J was trimmed by 0 bases and V by 3 bases; bases with no gene match: 10. The CDR3 is 17 residues long. Looked up from germline, CDR1 is MDHEN and CDR2 is SYDVKM. The CDR3 sequence: CASSFPTLTGNQETQYF. Here the CDR3 DNA reads TGTGCCAGCAGTTTCCCAACTCTGACAGGGAACCAAGAGACCCAGTACTTC. The full variable domain, with the rest looked up from reference TRBV28 and TRBJ2-5, is DVKVTQSSRYLVKRTGEKVFLECVQDMDHENMFWYRQDPGLGLRLIYFSYDVKMKEKGDIPEGYSVSREKKERFSLILESASTNQTSMYLCASSFPTLTGNQETQYFGPGTRLLVL.

The rearrangement links TRBV27 to TRBJ2-7; 10 bases agree with TRBD1. The CDR3 extends over 16 amino acids. Germline values: CDR1 MNHEY, CDR2 SMNVEV (reference sequence). J was trimmed by 3 bases and V by 2 bases; bases with no gene match: 7. CDR3 sequence reads: CASSLAPGTGVYEQYF. For the CDR3, the DNA is TGTGCCAGCAGTTTAGCCCCCGGGACAGGGGTCTACGAGCAGTACTTC.

V usage is TRBV27 and J usage is TRBJ2-1; 8 nucleotides match TRBD2. Germline V gives CDR1 MNHEY, CDR2 SMNVEV (reference sequence). The CDR3 is 13 residues long. The junction had 6 bases not matched to a gene; V was cut back by 6 bases and J by 8 bases. For the CDR3, the DNA is TGTGCCAGCAGCCAAGGGACTAGTTATGAGCAGTTCTTC. Protein product: CASSQGTSYEQFF.

CDR3 region: CASSQPGTSGNTGELFF. Written as DNA, the CDR3 is TGTGCCAGCAGCCAACCCGGGACTAGCGGGAACACCGGGGAGCTGTTTTTT. The chain is built from TRBV28 and TRBJ2-2, with 11 nucleotides matching TRBD2. From germline, CDR1 is MDHEN and CDR2 SYDVKM. The CDR3 has 17 amino acids. The V gene end was trimmed by 6 bases and the J gene end by 1 base; junction bases not matched to a gene: 7.

This chain links TRBV28 with TRBJ2-7, with D tentatively TRBD2 (6 bases). Trimming removed 10 bases from V and 4 bases from J, with 17 bases in between. CDR1 MDHEN and CDR2 SYDVKM come from the germline V gene. The CDR3 spans 13 residues. CDR3 sequence reads: CATQPGLLYEQYF. The CDR3 DNA is TGTGCCACCCAACCGGGACTTCTTTACGAGCAGTACTTC. Based on the CDR3 plus reference TRBV28 and TRBJ2-7, the full variable domain is DVKVTQSSRYLVKRTGEKVFLECVQDMDHENMFWYRQDPGLGLRLIYFSYDVKMKEKGDIPEGYSVSREKKERFSLILESASTNQTSMYLCATQPGLLYEQYFGPGTRLTVT.

The rearrangement uses TRBV25-1 and TRBJ2-1; TRBD2 might be the D (6 bases). From germline, CDR1 is MGHDK and CDR2 SYGVNS. The CDR3 sequence is 15 residues long. Trimming removed 2 bases from V and 2 bases from J, with 10 bases in between. The CDR3: CASSEGGGPYNEQFF. The CDR3 DNA reads TGTGCCAGCAGTGAAGGGGGAGGACCCTACAATGAGCAGTTCTTC.

DNA for the CDR3: TGTGCCAGCAGTTATGAGCCTAACTATGGCTACACCTTC. Its protein is CASSYEPNYGYTF. V is TRBV6-5 and J is TRBJ1-2; D not certain. This CDR3 contains 13 residues. V was pared by 3 bases and J by 0 bases, with 5 bases between. The germline gives CDR1 MNHEY, CDR2 SVGAGI.

V gene TRBV2 combines with J gene TRBJ2-7; D may be TRBD1 (5 bases). This CDR3 contains 13 residues. V was pared by 7 bases and J by 2 bases, with 12 bases between. Germline CDR1 reads SNHLY; CDR2 reads FYNNEI. The CDR3 spells CASIGAGTYEQYF. In DNA, the CDR3 is TGTGCCAGCATTGGGGCAGGGACCTACGAGCAGTACTTC.

The sample holds one count of this clone. CDR3 region: CASSGGETQYF. CDR3 DNA sequence: TGTGCCAGTAGCGGCGGGGAGACCCAGTACTTC. The chain carries TRBV19 and TRBJ2-5; tentatively, D is TRBD2 (5 bases). CDR1 is LNHDA, CDR2 SQIVND, per germline (reference sequence). Trimming pared 6 bases from V and 5 bases from J, leaving 7 bases between. The CDR3 is made up of 11 amino acids.

CDR3 DNA sequence: TGTGCCAGCAGCATCTCGACAGGGAGCTCTGGAAACACCATATATTTT. Protein product: CASSISTGSSGNTIYF. This sequence joins TRBV7-9 and TRBJ1-3; TRBD1 agrees at 7 bases. This CDR3 comprises 16 residues. Unmatched junction bases numbered 7, after V lost 5 bases and J lost 0 bases. Germline CDR1 is SEHNR and CDR2 is FQNEAQ (reference sequence). Using reference TRBV7-9 and TRBJ1-3 for the parts outside the CDR3, the full variable domain is DTGVSQNPRHKITKRGQNVTFRCDPISEHNRLYWYRQTLGQGPEFLTYFQNEAQLEKSRLLSDRFSAERPKGSFSTLEIQRTEQGDSAMYLCASSISTGSSGNTIYFGEGSWLTVV.

V is TRBV19 and J is TRBJ2-5, with 8 bases lining up with TRBD2. The DNA end favors TRBJ2-7, so the J call may be wrong. The CDR3 has 14 residues. Per the germline V gene, CDR1 is LNHDA and CDR2 is SQIVND (reference sequence). The CDR3 DNA sequence: TGTGCCAGTAATCCGGGAGGGACGTCCTACGAGCAGTACTTC. This sequence encodes CASNPGGTSYEQYF.

The gene calls are TRBV27 and TRBJ1-2; 8 bases line up with TRBD1. The length of the CDR3 is 15 residues. V trimming: 3 bases; J trimming: 2 bases; junction bases outside the gene matches: 5. Germline CDR1 reads MNHEY; CDR2 reads SMNVEV (reference sequence). The CDR3 region has the DNA TGTGCCAGCAGTTTTGGGACAGGCGGAAACTATGGCTACACCTTC. This codes for CASSFGTGGNYGYTF.

The rearrangement joins TRBV7-9 to TRBJ2-7; 8 bases line up with TRBD2. Germline values: CDR1 SEHNR, CDR2 FQNEAQ (reference sequence). The CDR3 covers 14 residues. Trimming removed 5 bases from V and 8 bases from J; junction bases left unmatched: 11. This chain's CDR3 is CASSPRLSGSKQYF. DNA for the CDR3: TGTGCCAGCAGCCCCCGGTTGAGCGGGAGCAAGCAGTACTTC.

The CDR3 spells CATGTEWGATNTGELFF. In nucleotides, the CDR3 is TGTGCCACCGGCACCGAGTGGGGGGCTACGAACACCGGGGAGCTGTTTTTT. This rearrangement joins TRBV15 to TRBJ2-2; perhaps D is TRBD1 or TRBD2 (6 bases each). Germline V gene lookup returns CDR1 LNHNV and CDR2 YYDKDF (reference sequence). Trimming took off 8 bases at V and 0 bases at J, with 19 bases between the two ends. The CDR3 consists of 17 residues.

The chain uses TRBV7-2 and TRBJ2-7, with 8 bases aligning to TRBD2. The CDR3 loop spans 16 amino acids. Germline CDR1 reads SGHTA; CDR2 reads FQGNSA. Losses at the gene ends were 0 bases for V and 7 bases for J; bases not matched to a gene: 11. The CDR3 DNA is TGTGCCAGCAGCTTAGCGGGGGAAGCGGGAGTAGTTGAGCAGTACTTC. This translates into CASSLAGEAGVVEQYF.

The V and J genes are TRBV7-8 and TRBJ2-7; no clear D gene. The CDR3 loop spans 14 amino acids. In germline, CDR1 is SGHVS, CDR2 FQNEAQ. V lost 1 base and J lost 0, with 7 bases in between. The CDR3 DNA reads TGTGCCAGCAGCTTAGTCCGCGCCTCCTACGAGCAGTACTTC. Its protein product is CASSLVRASYEQYF.

V usage is TRBV27 and J usage is TRBJ1-2; 10 bases fit TRBD1. V lost 5 bases and J lost 4; bases outside the gene matches: 7. The V gene's germline CDR1 is MNHEY and CDR2 SMNVEV (reference sequence). The CDR3 contains 15 residues. DNA for the CDR3: TGTGCCAGCAGTGGAGACAGGGGGCGCGGCTATGGCTACACCTTC. It encodes CASSGDRGRGYGYTF.

V is TRBV5-3 and J is TRBJ2-2; D uncertain. TRBV5-3 is known as an ORF, though its function is uncertain. The CDR3 runs to 14 residues. The V end was cut by 3 bases, the J end by 4 bases, with 10 bases between. CDR3 amino acids: CARSWEWCTGELFF. The DNA for the CDR3 is TGTGCCAGAAGCTGGGAATGGTGCACCGGGGAGCTGTTTTTT.

The J gene is TRBJ1-2, the V gene TRBV27, with 11 bases lining up with TRBD1. Trimming removed 2 bases from V and 6 bases from J; junction bases left unmatched: 5. The CDR3 spans 15 residues. The V gene's germline CDR1 is MNHEY and CDR2 SMNVEV (reference sequence). The CDR3 DNA reads as TGTGCCAGCAGTTTAGGGGACAGGGGGATGCATGGCTACACCTTC. Translating gives CASSLGDRGMHGYTF.

This clone appeared a few times. The chain couples TRBV29-1 to TRBJ2-1; no firm D call. The CDR3 runs to 10 residues. CDR1 is SQVTM and CDR2 is ANQGSEA in the germline V gene. Trimming stripped 7 bases from V and 9 bases from J, with 10 bases between. The CDR3 loop reads CSGKWGEQFF. The CDR3 DNA is TGCAGCGGGAAATGGGGTGAGCAGTTCTTC.

This sequence joins TRBV14 and TRBJ2-2; D unclear. This CDR3 is built from 16 residues. The V and J ends lost 3 bases and 1 base respectively, with 12 bases between them. Per germline, CDR1 SGHDN and CDR2 FVKESK. CDR3 sequence: CASSQWRRKNTGELFF. In DNA form, the CDR3 reads TGTGCCAGCAGCCAGTGGCGGCGGAAGAACACCGGGGAGCTGTTTTTT.

CDR3 protein: CASSRTVQDGYTF. The CDR3 coding sequence is TGTGCCAGCAGTCGGACGGTACAAGATGGCTACACCTTC. V gene TRBV28 combines with J gene TRBJ1-2; D not certain. V dropped 5 bases and J dropped 6 bases, with 13 bases sitting between them. CDR3 length equals 13 residues. Looked up from germline, CDR1 is MDHEN and CDR2 is SYDVKM.

The CDR3: CASSYSALGHEQYF. The CDR3 DNA reads as TGTGCCAGCAGTTACTCTGCCCTGGGTCACGAGCAGTACTTC. The rearrangement joins TRBV6-5 to TRBJ2-7; no definite D call. The CDR3 sequence is 14 residues long. Germline lookup yields CDR1 MNHEY and CDR2 SVGAGI. Trimming shortened V by 0 bases and J by 5 bases, and 11 bases separated the two germline ends.

The V gene is TRBV4-1, the J gene TRBJ2-5; D call uncertain. The CDR3 has 12 amino acids. Deletions cut 0 bases from V and 5 bases from J, with 4 bases between. Germline assignment: CDR1 MGHRA and CDR2 YSYEKL. The CDR3: CASSQDRETQYF. The CDR3 DNA reads as TGCGCCAGCAGCCAAGATCGGGAGACCCAGTACTTC.

The chain has TRBV7-8 and TRBJ2-3; 7 bases line up with TRBD2. V lost 11 bases to trimming and J lost 0 bases; unmatched junction nucleotides: 8. This CDR3 has 14 residues. The germline V gene encodes CDR1 SGHVS and CDR2 FQNEAQ. CDR3 in amino acids: CAFSERDSTDTQYF. CDR3 bases: TGTGCCTTCTCCGAGCGGGATAGCACAGATACGCAGTATTTT.

This sequence joins TRBV29-1 and TRBJ2-5; 8 positions agree with TRBD1. Germline CDR1 and CDR2: SQVTM and ANQGSEA. With V trimmed by 0 bases and J by 5 bases, 8 bases remained unmatched. This CDR3 contains 15 residues. This chain's CDR3 is CSVEDRQGARETQYF. CDR3 bases: TGCAGCGTTGAAGATCGGCAGGGGGCGAGGGAGACCCAGTACTTC.

This chain links TRBV5-6 with TRBJ2-1; D is perhaps TRBD2 (6 bases). The CDR3 totals 15 residues. Trimming cost V 2 bases and J 4 bases, with 13 bases left between them. Germline V CDR1 and CDR2: SGHDT, YYEEEE. The CDR3, as DNA: TGTGCCAGCAGCTTTGATGCGGGATCATACAATGAGCAGTTCTTC. As protein: CASSFDAGSYNEQFF.